The clone carrying this T cell receptor (beta chain) came up once. Compared with germline, one end of the junction differs, possibly owing to a read error. Followed longitudinally, the Seattle patients had been enrolled during active infection. CDR1 and CDR2 from the germline V gene are SGHTA and FQGTGA. This CDR3 comprises 16 residues. The data stem from a study of blood T cell repertoires in COVID-19. For the study at large: Samples of COVID-19 (acute and convalescent) were obtained from the United States, Italy and Spain. The analysed material was cDNA or gDNA that came from T cells, B-cell-depleted T cells, or PBMCs.

Original data processing: Nucleated cell number was recorded as an estimate derived from reference gene primer amplification. The assay was immunoSEQ multiplex PCR, and TCRdb's table has in-frame clones only and misses some. The V and J calls and clone size are taken from that table; D and trimming were inferred from the DNA. Of approximately 180,000 clones in the sample, 85% to 90% were seen once. Sequenced: peripheral blood. The source is a person aged 65-85 years with COVID-19, enrolled during active disease. This chain connects TRBV7-3 to TRBJ2-1; 7 positions match TRBD2. The CDR3 sequence: CASSLTRDYSYNEQFF. For the CDR3, the DNA is TGTGCCAGCAGCCTAACCCGGGACTACTCCTACAATGAGCAGTTCTTC.